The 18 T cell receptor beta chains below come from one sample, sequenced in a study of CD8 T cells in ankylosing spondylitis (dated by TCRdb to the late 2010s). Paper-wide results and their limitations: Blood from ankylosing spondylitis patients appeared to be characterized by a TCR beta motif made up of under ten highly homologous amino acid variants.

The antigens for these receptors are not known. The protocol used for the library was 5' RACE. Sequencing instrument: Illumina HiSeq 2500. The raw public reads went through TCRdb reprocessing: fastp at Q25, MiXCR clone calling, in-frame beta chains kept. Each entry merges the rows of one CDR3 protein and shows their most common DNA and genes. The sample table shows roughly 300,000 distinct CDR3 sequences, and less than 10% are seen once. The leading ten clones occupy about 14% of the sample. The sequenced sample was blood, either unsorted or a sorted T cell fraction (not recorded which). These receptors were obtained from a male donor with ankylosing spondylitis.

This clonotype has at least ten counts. The CDR3 DNA sequence: TGTGCCAGCAGTTTACAGCTCTGGGGCAATGAGCAGTTCTTC. Residues: CASSLQLWGNEQFF. The chain joins TRBV12-3 or TRBV12-4 to TRBJ2-1; D is uncertain. The CDR3 length is 14 residues. With 2 bases removed from V and 6 bases from J, the gap between germline ends came to 11 bases.

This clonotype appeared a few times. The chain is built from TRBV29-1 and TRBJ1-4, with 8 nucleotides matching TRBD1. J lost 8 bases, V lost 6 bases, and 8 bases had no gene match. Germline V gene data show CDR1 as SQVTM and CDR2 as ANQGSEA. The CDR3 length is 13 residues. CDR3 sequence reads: CSVGQGRGEKLFF. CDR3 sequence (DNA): TGCAGCGTCGGACAGGGTCGAGGAGAAAAACTGTTTTTT. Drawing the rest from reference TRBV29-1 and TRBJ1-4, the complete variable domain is SAVISQKPSRDICQRGTSLTIQCQVDSQVTMMFWYRQQPGQSLTLIATANQGSEATYESGFVIDKFPISRPNLTFSTLTVSNMSPEDSSIYLCSVGQGRGEKLFFGSGTQLSVL.

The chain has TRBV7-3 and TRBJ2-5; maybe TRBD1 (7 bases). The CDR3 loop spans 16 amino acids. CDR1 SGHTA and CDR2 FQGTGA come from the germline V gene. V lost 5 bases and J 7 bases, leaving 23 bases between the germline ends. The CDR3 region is CASSNLLAGGAGTQYF. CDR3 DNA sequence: TGTGCCAGCAGCAATCTCCTTGCAGGGGGAGCGGGGACCCAGTACTTC.

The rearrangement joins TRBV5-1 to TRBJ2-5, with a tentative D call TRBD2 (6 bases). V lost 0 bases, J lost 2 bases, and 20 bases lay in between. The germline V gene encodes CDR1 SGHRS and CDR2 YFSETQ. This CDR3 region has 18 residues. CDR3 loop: CASSLVLSGRALQETQYF. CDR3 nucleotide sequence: TGCGCCAGCAGCTTGGTATTGAGCGGGCGGGCTTTACAAGAGACCCAGTACTTC.

CDR3 residues: CASSPEGGGQPQHF. CDR3 in DNA: TGTGCCAGCAGCCCCGAAGGGGGAGGGCAGCCCCAGCATTTT. The V gene is TRBV12-3 or TRBV12-4, the J gene TRBJ1-5; tentative D call: TRBD1 (6 bases). Trimming removed 6 bases at V and 7 bases at J, with 16 bases between. The CDR3 is 14 amino acids.

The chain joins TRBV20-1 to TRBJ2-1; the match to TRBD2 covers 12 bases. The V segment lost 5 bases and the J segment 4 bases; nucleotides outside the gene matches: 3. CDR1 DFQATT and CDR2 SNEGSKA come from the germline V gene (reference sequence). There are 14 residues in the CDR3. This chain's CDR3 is CSALGTSGYNEQFF. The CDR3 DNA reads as TGCAGTGCTCTAGGGACTAGCGGGTACAATGAGCAGTTCTTC.

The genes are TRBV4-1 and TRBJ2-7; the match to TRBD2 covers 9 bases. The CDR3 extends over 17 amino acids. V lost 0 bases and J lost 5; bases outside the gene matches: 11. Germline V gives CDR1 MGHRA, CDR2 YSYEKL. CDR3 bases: TGCGCCAGCAGCCAAGAACCCAGCGGGAGGATGGGCGACGAGCAGTACTTC. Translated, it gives CASSQEPSGRMGDEQYF.

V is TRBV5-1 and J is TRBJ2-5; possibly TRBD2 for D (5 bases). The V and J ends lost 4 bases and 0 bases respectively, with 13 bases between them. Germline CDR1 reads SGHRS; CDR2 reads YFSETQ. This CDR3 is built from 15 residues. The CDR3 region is CASSRTTGNQETQYF. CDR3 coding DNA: TGCGCCAGCAGCCGAACAACCGGGAACCAAGAGACCCAGTACTTC. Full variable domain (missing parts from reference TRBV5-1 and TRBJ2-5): KAGVTQTPRYLIKTRGQQVTLSCSPISGHRSVSWYQQTPGQGLQFLFEYFSETQRNKGNFPGRFSGRQFSNSRSEMNVSTLELGDSALYLCASSRTTGNQETQYFGPGTRLLVL.

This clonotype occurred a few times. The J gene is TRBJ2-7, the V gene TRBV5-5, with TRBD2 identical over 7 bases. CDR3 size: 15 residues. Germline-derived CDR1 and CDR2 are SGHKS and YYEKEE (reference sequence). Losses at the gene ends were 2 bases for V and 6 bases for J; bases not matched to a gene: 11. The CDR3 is CASSFRRSWEGEQYF. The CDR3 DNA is TGTGCCAGCAGCTTTCGGCGCTCCTGGGAGGGCGAGCAGTACTTC.

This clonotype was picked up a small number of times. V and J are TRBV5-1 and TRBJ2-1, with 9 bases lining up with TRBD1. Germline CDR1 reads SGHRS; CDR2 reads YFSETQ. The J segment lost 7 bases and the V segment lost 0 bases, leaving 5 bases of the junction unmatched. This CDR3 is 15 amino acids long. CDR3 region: CASSLAGDRGNEQFF. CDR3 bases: TGCGCCAGCAGCTTGGCCGGAGACAGGGGGAATGAGCAGTTCTTC. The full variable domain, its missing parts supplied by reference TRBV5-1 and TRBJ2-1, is KAGVTQTPRYLIKTRGQQVTLSCSPISGHRSVSWYQQTPGQGLQFLFEYFSETQRNKGNFPGRFSGRQFSNSRSEMNVSTLELGDSALYLCASSLAGDRGNEQFFGPGTRLTVL.

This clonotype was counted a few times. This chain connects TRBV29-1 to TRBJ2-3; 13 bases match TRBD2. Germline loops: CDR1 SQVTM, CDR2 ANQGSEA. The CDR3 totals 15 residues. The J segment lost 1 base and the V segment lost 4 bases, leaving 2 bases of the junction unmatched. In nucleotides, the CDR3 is TGCAGCGTTGGAGGGACTAGCGGGGGCACAGATACGCAGTATTTT. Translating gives CSVGGTSGGTDTQYF.

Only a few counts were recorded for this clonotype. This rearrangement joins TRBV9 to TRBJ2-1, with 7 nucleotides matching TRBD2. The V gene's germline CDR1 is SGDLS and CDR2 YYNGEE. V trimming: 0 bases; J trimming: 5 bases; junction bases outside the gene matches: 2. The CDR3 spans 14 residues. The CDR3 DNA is TGTGCCAGCAGCGTAGGGGGGGGAAACAATGAGCAGTTCTTC. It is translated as CASSVGGGNNEQFF.

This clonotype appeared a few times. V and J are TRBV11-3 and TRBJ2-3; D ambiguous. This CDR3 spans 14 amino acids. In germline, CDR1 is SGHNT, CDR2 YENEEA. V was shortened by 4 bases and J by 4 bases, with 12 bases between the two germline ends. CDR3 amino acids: CASSSAYGSDTQYF. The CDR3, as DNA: TGTGCCAGCAGCTCAGCCTATGGGTCAGATACGCAGTATTTT.

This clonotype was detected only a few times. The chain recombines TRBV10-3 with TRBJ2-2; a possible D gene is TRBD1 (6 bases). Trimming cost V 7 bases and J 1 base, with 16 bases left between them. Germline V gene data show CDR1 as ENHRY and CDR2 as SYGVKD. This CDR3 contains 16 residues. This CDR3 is CAIKSSGTKNTGELFF. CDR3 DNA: TGTGCCATCAAGTCCTCCGGGACAAAGAACACCGGGGAGCTGTTTTTT.

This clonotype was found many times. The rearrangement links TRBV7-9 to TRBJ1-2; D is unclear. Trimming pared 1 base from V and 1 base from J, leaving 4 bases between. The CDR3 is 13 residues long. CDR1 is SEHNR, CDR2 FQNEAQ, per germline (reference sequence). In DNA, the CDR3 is TGTGCCAGCAGCTTAGGGAATAACTATGGCTACACCTTC. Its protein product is CASSLGNNYGYTF.

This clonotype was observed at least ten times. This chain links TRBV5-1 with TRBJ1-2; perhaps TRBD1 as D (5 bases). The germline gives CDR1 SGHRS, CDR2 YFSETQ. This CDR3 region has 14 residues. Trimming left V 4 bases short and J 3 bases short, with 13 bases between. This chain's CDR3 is CASSLTGADYGYTF. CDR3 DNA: TGCGCCAGCAGCCTGACCGGGGCAGACTATGGCTACACCTTC.

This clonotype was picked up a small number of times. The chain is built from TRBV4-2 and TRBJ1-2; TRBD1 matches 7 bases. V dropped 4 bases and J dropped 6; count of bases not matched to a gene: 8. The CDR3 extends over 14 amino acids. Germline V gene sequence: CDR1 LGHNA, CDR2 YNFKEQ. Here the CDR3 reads CASSPGTAGDGYTF. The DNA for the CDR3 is TGTGCCAGCAGCCCCGGGACAGCAGGAGATGGCTACACCTTC.

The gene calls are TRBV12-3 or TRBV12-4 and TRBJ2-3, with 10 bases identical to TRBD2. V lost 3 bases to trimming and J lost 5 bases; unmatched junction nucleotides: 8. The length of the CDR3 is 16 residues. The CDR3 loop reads CASSFGASGRGDTQYF. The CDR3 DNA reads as TGTGCCAGCAGTTTTGGGGCTAGCGGGAGAGGAGATACGCAGTATTTT.